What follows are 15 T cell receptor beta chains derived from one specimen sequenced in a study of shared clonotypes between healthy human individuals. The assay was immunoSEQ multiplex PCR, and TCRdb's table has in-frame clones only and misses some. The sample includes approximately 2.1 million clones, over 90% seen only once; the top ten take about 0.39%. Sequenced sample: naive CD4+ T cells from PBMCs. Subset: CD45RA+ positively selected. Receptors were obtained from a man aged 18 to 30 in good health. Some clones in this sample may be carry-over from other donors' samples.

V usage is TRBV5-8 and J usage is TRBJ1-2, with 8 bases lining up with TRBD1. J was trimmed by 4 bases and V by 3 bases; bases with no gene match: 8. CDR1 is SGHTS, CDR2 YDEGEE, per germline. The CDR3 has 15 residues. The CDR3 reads CASSYTGGTIYGYTF. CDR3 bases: TGTGCCAGCAGCTATACAGGGGGTACCATCTATGGCTACACCTTC.

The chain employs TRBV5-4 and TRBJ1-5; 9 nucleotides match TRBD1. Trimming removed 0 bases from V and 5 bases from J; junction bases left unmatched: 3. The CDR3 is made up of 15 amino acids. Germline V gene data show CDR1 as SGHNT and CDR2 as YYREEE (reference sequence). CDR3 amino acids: CASSLGTGGDQPQHF. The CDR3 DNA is TGTGCCAGCAGCTTGGGAACAGGGGGCGATCAGCCCCAGCATTTT.

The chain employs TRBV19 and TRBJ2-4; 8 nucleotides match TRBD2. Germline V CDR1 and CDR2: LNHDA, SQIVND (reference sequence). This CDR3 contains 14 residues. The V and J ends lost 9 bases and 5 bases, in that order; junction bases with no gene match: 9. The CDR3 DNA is TGTGCCAGCAGGAGGACTAGCACCCAAAACATTCAGTACTTC. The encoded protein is CASRRTSTQNIQYF.

CDR3 residues: CASSLDLAAGELFF. CDR3 DNA: TGTGCCAGCAGCTTAGATCTCGCTGCCGGGGAGCTGTTTTTT. The V gene is TRBV11-2, the J gene TRBJ2-2, with unresolved D. The CDR3 is 14 residues long. Deletions cut 0 bases from V and 6 bases from J, with 8 bases between. Germline CDR1 reads SGHAT; CDR2 reads FQNNGV.

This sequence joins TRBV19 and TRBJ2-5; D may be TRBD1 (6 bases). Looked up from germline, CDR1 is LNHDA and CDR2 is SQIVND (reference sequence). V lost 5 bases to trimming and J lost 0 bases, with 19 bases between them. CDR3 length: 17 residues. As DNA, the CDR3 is TGTGCCAGTAGTCCGCTCGCCGGGACATCGAACCAAGAGACCCAGTACTTC. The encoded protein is CASSPLAGTSNQETQYF.

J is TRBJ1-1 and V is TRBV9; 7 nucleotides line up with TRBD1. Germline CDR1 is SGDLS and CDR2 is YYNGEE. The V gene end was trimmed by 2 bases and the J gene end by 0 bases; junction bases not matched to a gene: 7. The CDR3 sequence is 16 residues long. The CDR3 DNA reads TGTGCCAGCAGCGTCGGGACAGACCTGATGAACACTGAAGCTTTCTTT. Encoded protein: CASSVGTDLMNTEAFF.

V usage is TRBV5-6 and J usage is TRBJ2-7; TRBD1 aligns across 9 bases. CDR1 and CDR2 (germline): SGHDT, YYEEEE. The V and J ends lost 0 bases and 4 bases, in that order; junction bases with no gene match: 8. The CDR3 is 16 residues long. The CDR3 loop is CASSLGVRDREYEQYF. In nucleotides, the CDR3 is TGTGCCAGCAGCTTGGGGGTTAGGGACAGGGAGTACGAGCAGTACTTC.

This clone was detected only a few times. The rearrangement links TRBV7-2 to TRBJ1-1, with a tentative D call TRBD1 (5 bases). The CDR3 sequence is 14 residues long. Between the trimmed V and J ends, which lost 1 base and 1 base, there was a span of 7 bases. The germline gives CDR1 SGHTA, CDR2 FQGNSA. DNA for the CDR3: TGTGCCAGCAGCTTAGTGGGGCAGAACACTGAAGCTTTCTTT. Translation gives CASSLVGQNTEAFF.

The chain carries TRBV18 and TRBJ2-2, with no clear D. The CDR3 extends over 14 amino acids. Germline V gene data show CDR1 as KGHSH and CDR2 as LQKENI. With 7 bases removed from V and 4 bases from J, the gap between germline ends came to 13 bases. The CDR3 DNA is TGTGCCAGCTACCCCCTTCTCGGCACCGGGGAGCTGTTTTTT. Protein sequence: CASYPLLGTGELFF. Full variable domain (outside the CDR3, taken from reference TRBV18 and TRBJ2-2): NAGVMQNPRHLVRRRGQEARLRCSPMKGHSHVYWYRQLPEEGLKFMVYLQKENIIDESGMPKERFSAEFPKEGPSILRIQQVVRGDSAAYFCASYPLLGTGELFFGEGSRLTVL.

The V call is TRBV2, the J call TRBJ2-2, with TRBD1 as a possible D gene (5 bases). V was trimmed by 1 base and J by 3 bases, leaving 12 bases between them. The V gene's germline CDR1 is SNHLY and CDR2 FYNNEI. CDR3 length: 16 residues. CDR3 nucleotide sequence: TGTGCCAGCAGTGAAGATGTCTGGACACACACCGGGGAGCTGTTTTTT. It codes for CASSEDVWTHTGELFF.

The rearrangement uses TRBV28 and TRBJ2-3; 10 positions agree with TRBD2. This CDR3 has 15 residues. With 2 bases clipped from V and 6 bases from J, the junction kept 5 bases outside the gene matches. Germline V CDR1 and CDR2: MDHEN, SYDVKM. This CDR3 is CASSLPTSGSDTQYF. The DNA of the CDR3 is TGTGCCAGCAGTTTACCGACTAGCGGGTCGGATACGCAGTATTTT. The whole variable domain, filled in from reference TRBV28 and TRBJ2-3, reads DVKVTQSSRYLVKRTGEKVFLECVQDMDHENMFWYRQDPGLGLRLIYFSYDVKMKEKGDIPEGYSVSREKKERFSLILESASTNQTSMYLCASSLPTSGSDTQYFGPGTRLTVL.

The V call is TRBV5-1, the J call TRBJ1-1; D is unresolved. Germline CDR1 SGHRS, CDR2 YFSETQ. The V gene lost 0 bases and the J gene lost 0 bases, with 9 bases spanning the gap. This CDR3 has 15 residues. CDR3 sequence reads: CASSLGESLNTEAFF. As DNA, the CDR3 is TGCGCCAGCAGCTTGGGGGAGAGCTTGAACACTGAAGCTTTCTTT.

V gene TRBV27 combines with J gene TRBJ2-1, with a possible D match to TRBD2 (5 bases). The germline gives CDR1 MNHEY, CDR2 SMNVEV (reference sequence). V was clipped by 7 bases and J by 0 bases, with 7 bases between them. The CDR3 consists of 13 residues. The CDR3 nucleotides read TGTGCCAGCAAAGGGAGCTCCTACAATGAGCAGTTCTTC. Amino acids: CASKGSSYNEQFF.

The CDR3: CASSVAGGLYEQYF. DNA for the CDR3: TGTGCCAGCAGTGTAGCGGGAGGCCTCTACGAGCAGTACTTC. This chain joins TRBV6-1 and TRBJ2-7; TRBD2 matches 10 bases. The germline V gene has CDR1 MNHNS and CDR2 SASEGT. This CDR3 has 14 residues. V shed 4 bases and J 3 bases; nucleotides not matched to a gene: 3.

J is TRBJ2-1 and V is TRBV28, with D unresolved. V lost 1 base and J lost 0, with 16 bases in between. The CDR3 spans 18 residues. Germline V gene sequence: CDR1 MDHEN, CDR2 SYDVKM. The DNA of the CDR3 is TGTGCCAGCAGTTTATTCCTCCCTTCAACCATCTCCTACAATGAGCAGTTCTTC. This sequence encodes CASSLFLPSTISYNEQFF.